The TCR beta chain under discussion was sequenced for a study of blood T cell repertoires in COVID-19. Using immunoSEQ multiplex PCR, the repertoire was profiled, and TCRdb retains in-frame clones only, with some absent. There are about 190,000 clones in the sample; under 90% occur only once, and 6.7% lies in the top ten. The sample taken for sequencing was peripheral blood. This clonotype was sampled from a man aged 35 to 55 with acute or convalescent COVID-19.

The CDR3 region is CAWSLPNSPLHF. Here the CDR3 DNA reads TGTGCCTGGAGCCTCCCGAATTCACCCCTCCACTTT. The gene calls are TRBV30 and TRBJ1-6; no definite D call. The CDR3 is 12 amino acids. Trimming shortened V by 3 bases and J by 7 bases, and 7 bases separated the two germline ends. Germline CDR1 reads GTSNPN; CDR2 reads SVGIG (reference sequence).